Following are 28 T cell receptor beta chains from one sample sequenced in a study of blood T cell repertoires in COVID-19. TCRdb keeps only in-frame clones here, not all; method: immunoSEQ multiplex PCR. The sample lists roughly 260,000 clones, roughly 82% seen once, with approximately 4.5% in the top ten. The sequenced sample was peripheral blood. The receptor source for this set is a woman in her seventies with acute or convalescent COVID-19.

The chain links TRBV5-6 to TRBJ2-5; the match to TRBD2 covers 7 bases. Germline values: CDR1 SGHDT, CDR2 YYEEEE. The CDR3 has 15 residues. V lost 1 base to trimming and J lost 5 bases; unmatched junction nucleotides: 8. CDR3 loop: CASSLSQRGWETQYF. DNA for the CDR3: TGTGCCAGCAGCTTGAGTCAGCGGGGATGGGAGACCCAGTACTTC.

This chain joins TRBV19 and TRBJ2-2; D is ambiguous. The germline CDR1 and CDR2 sequences are LNHDA and SQIVND (reference sequence). CDR3 size: 14 residues. V was pared by 1 base and J by 3 bases, with 6 bases between. The CDR3 protein is CASSIGGDTGELFF. CDR3 coding DNA: TGTGCCAGTAGTATAGGTGGAGACACCGGGGAGCTGTTTTTT.

This clone was picked up one time. The V gene is TRBV5-4, the J gene TRBJ2-1; tentative D call: TRBD2 (6 bases). The V end lost 3 bases, the J end lost 8 bases, and 15 bases lay between the germline ends. The CDR3 is made up of 14 amino acids. The germline CDR1 and CDR2 sequences are SGHNT and YYREEE (reference sequence). The CDR3 reads CASSSSSVGDEQFF. The CDR3 nucleotides are TGTGCCAGCAGCTCCTCTAGCGTTGGAGATGAGCAGTTCTTC.

The rearrangement joins TRBV2 to TRBJ1-5; D gene unclear. The germline V and J ends were trimmed by 0 bases and 7 bases, with 7 bases remaining between them. In germline, CDR1 is SNHLY, CDR2 FYNNEI. CDR3 length: 13 residues. The CDR3 loop is CASSEAERQPQHF. DNA of the CDR3: TGTGCCAGCAGTGAAGCGGAGCGCCAGCCCCAGCATTTT.

The chain recombines TRBV7-2 with TRBJ1-2; no clear D. V was clipped by 5 bases and J by 8 bases, with 15 bases between them. Germline V gives CDR1 SGHTA, CDR2 FQGNSA. The CDR3 spans 13 residues. CDR3 residues: CASSPREHLGYTF. As DNA, the CDR3 is TGTGCCAGCAGCCCACGGGAACATCTAGGCTACACCTTC.

This clone was observed a handful of times. This chain uses TRBV3-1 (or the pseudogene TRBV3-2) with TRBJ1-3; maybe TRBD1 (6 bases). In germline, CDR1 is LGHDT, CDR2 YNNKEL (reference sequence). The germline V and J ends were trimmed by 1 base and 3 bases, with 13 bases remaining between them. CDR3 length equals 16 residues. CDR3 bases: TGTGCCAGCAGCCAAGCGGGGGGGGCCGGTGGAAACACCATATATTTT. Its protein product is CASSQAGGAGGNTIYF.

This sequence joins TRBV15 and TRBJ2-2; D remains unclear. CDR1 LNHNV and CDR2 YYDKDF come from the germline V gene (reference sequence). Deletions cut 0 bases from V and 0 bases from J, with 5 bases between. This CDR3 has 15 amino acids. In nucleotides, the CDR3 is TGTGCCACCAGCAGAGATACGGCGAACACCGGGGAGCTGTTTTTT. Its protein is CATSRDTANTGELFF. The whole variable domain, remainder taken from reference TRBV15 and TRBJ2-2, is DAMVIQNPRYQVTQFGKPVTLSCSQTLNHNVMYWYQQKSSQAPKLLFHYYDKDFNNEADTPDNFQSRRPNTSFCFLDIRSPGLGDTAMYLCATSRDTANTGELFFGEGSRLTVL.

For this clone: This sample also contains other DNA sequences that code for the same CDR3. The V call is TRBV7-2, the J call TRBJ2-5, with 7 positions matching TRBD1. The CDR3 runs to 13 residues. Germline CDR1 SGHTA, CDR2 FQGNSA. V was pared by 5 bases and J by 2 bases, with 2 bases of the junction left unmatched. This CDR3 reads CASSRDRQETQYF. The DNA of the CDR3 is TGTGCCAGCAGCCGGGACAGACAAGAGACCCAGTACTTC.

The rearrangement joins TRBV5-5 to TRBJ1-5; tentative D call: TRBD1 (6 bases). CDR1 and CDR2 from the germline V gene are SGHKS and YYEKEE (reference sequence). The CDR3 is 18 amino acids. V gave up 7 bases and J gave up 0 bases, with 23 bases separating them. For the CDR3, the DNA is TGTGCCAGCGTCTCTGTCGACAGGAGAAGATATAGCAATCAGCCCCAGCATTTT. Translated, it gives CASVSVDRRRYSNQPQHF.

The V and J genes are TRBV5-1 and TRBJ2-7, with 7 bases that match TRBD1. Germline values: CDR1 SGHRS, CDR2 YFSETQ. Unmatched junction bases numbered 11, after V lost 4 bases and J lost 1 base. This CDR3 comprises 16 residues. Here the CDR3 reads CASSQLPGQRSYEQYF. The CDR3 DNA follows: TGCGCCAGCAGCCAACTACCGGGACAGAGATCCTACGAGCAGTACTTC.

V gene TRBV19 combines with J gene TRBJ2-2; 7 bases match TRBD1. V was clipped by 6 bases and J by 4 bases; unmatched bases: 5. The length of the CDR3 is 14 residues. Looked up from germline, CDR1 is LNHDA and CDR2 is SQIVND (reference sequence). The DNA for the CDR3 is TGTGCCAGTAGATATACAGGGGCCACCGGGGAGCTGTTTTTT. Amino acids: CASRYTGATGELFF.

The J gene is TRBJ2-3, the V gene TRBV19; tentatively, D is TRBD1 (6 bases). The CDR3 is 13 amino acids. V was pared by 7 bases and J by 2 bases, with 10 bases between. Germline values: CDR1 LNHDA, CDR2 SQIVND (reference sequence). The CDR3 is CASNGDTTDTQYF. CDR3 in DNA: TGTGCCAGTAACGGGGACACCACAGATACGCAGTATTTT.

This clone was counted many times. The genes are TRBV10-1 and TRBJ1-2, with TRBD1 identical over 7 bases. The germline V gene encodes CDR1 WNHNN and CDR2 SYGVQD (reference sequence). The CDR3 spans 15 residues. J gave up 8 bases and V 2 bases, and 11 bases lay outside the gene matches. This CDR3 reads CASSEGPGGGGGYTF. In nucleotides, the CDR3 is TGCGCCAGCAGTGAGGGCCCTGGAGGGGGCGGCGGCTACACCTTC.

The V call is TRBV7-2, the J call TRBJ2-7; 9 nucleotides match TRBD1. V shed 2 bases and J 4 bases; nucleotides not matched to a gene: 6. CDR1 SGHTA and CDR2 FQGNSA come from the germline V gene. The CDR3 consists of 15 residues. The CDR3 spells CASSLTGTGKYEQYF. The CDR3 bases are TGTGCCAGCAGCTTAACGGGGACAGGGAAATACGAGCAGTACTTC.

The chain combines TRBV2 with TRBJ1-5; 7 bases align to TRBD1. The CDR3 is made up of 13 amino acids. In germline, CDR1 is SNHLY, CDR2 FYNNEI. V dropped 6 bases and J dropped 6; count of bases not matched to a gene: 5. CDR3 nucleotide sequence: TGTGCCAGCAGGGGCGGGACAGTTCAGCCCCAGCATTTT. Amino acids: CASRGGTVQPQHF. Full variable domain (missing parts from reference TRBV2 and TRBJ1-5): EPEVTQTPSHQVTQMGQEVILRCVPISNHLYFYWYRQILGQKVEFLVSFYNNEISEKSEIFDDQFSVERPDGSNFTLKIRSTKLEDSAMYFCASRGGTVQPQHFGDGTRLSIL.

The genes are TRBV5-1 and TRBJ2-7, with 7 bases identical to TRBD1. The CDR3 covers 15 residues. Losses at the gene ends were 0 bases for V and 0 bases for J; bases not matched to a gene: 3. In germline, CDR1 is SGHRS, CDR2 YFSETQ. CDR3 residues: CASSLVGQISYEQYF. CDR3 sequence (DNA): TGCGCCAGCAGCTTGGTGGGACAGATCTCCTACGAGCAGTACTTC.

The chain combines TRBV5-6 with TRBJ2-4, with a tentative D call TRBD1 (5 bases). The CDR3 totals 13 residues. Germline V CDR1 and CDR2: SGHDT, YYEEEE. V shed 8 bases and J shed 3 bases, with 12 bases lying between them. The CDR3 loop is CASFQGNKNIQYF. Here the CDR3 DNA reads TGTGCCAGTTTTCAGGGAAACAAAAACATTCAGTACTTC. Full variable domain (outside the CDR3, taken from reference TRBV5-6 and TRBJ2-4): DAGVTQSPTHLIKTRGQQVTLRCSPKSGHDTVSWYQQALGQGPQFIFQYYEEEERQRGNFPDRFSGHQFPNYSSELNVNALLLGDSALYLCASFQGNKNIQYFGAGTRLSVL.

J is TRBJ1-1 and V is TRBV4-3, with no clear D. Germline V gene sequence: CDR1 LGHNA, CDR2 YSLEER. V shed 2 bases and J shed 1 base, with 5 bases lying between them. The CDR3 runs 13 residues. The CDR3 protein is CASSQLENTEAFF. CDR3 nucleotides: TGCGCCAGCAGCCAATTAGAGAACACTGAAGCTTTCTTT.

This clone was picked up a small number of times. This chain links TRBV27 with TRBJ1-1; TRBD1 matches at 7 bases. Germline values: CDR1 MNHEY, CDR2 SMNVEV (reference sequence). Trimming took 7 bases from V and 6 from J; bases not matched to a gene: 8. There are 13 residues in the CDR3. This CDR3 reads CASNRQGGSEAFF. In nucleotides, the CDR3 is TGTGCCAGCAACAGGCAGGGGGGATCTGAAGCTTTCTTT.

This clone was detected only once. CDR3 region: CATQLGVRETQYF. As DNA, the CDR3 is TGTGCCACCCAGTTGGGAGTGAGGGAGACCCAGTACTTC. The chain carries TRBV10-3 and TRBJ2-5; perhaps TRBD2 as D (5 bases). Germline-derived CDR1 and CDR2 are ENHRY and SYGVKD. The CDR3 is made up of 13 amino acids. V dropped 10 bases and J dropped 5 bases, with 17 bases sitting between them.

This clone has only a few counts. This rearrangement joins TRBV7-2 to TRBJ1-5, with 8 bases aligning to TRBD1. V trimming: 1 base; J trimming: 7 bases; junction bases outside the gene matches: 12. CDR3 length: 17 amino acids. The germline CDR1 and CDR2 sequences are SGHTA and FQGNSA. The CDR3 is CASSLVGQGFPVQPQHF. The CDR3 region has the DNA TGTGCCAGCAGCTTAGTAGGACAGGGCTTCCCTGTACAGCCCCAGCATTTT.

The genes are TRBV28 and TRBJ1-4; 7 nucleotides line up with TRBD1. CDR3 length: 14 residues. The J segment lost 8 bases and the V segment lost 4 bases, leaving 7 bases of the junction unmatched. The germline CDR1 and CDR2 sequences are MDHEN and SYDVKM. CDR3: CASSSGQAREKLFF. The CDR3 bases are TGTGCCAGCAGTTCCGGACAGGCGAGAGAAAAACTGTTTTTT.

J is TRBJ1-1 and V is TRBV5-1; D may be TRBD1 (6 bases). This CDR3 spans 14 amino acids. Germline V gives CDR1 SGHRS, CDR2 YFSETQ. Trimming removed 1 base at V and 3 bases at J, with 10 bases between. CDR3 protein: CASSLTRGDTEAFF. CDR3 bases: TGCGCCAGCAGCTTGACCAGGGGTGACACTGAAGCTTTCTTT.

This chain links TRBV5-1 with TRBJ2-5, with D uncertain. V lost 5 bases and J 5 bases, leaving 10 bases between the germline ends. Germline CDR1 is SGHRS and CDR2 is YFSETQ. This CDR3 spans 12 amino acids. CDR3 DNA sequence: TGCGCCAGCAGAAGCCAAATGGAGACCCAGTACTTC. It codes for CASRSQMETQYF.

The V gene is TRBV2, the J gene TRBJ1-1, with D perhaps TRBD1 (6 bases). Trimming removed 7 bases from V and 4 bases from J, with 25 bases in between. Germline CDR1 and CDR2: SNHLY and FYNNEI. The CDR3 is made up of 17 amino acids. The CDR3 coding sequence is TGTGCCAGCATCGGTCCCGGGACAACCGGTTACGCCACTGAAGCTTTCTTT. This encodes CASIGPGTTGYATEAFF.

Of note for this clone: Other DNA sequences in the sample encode the same CDR3. The chain has TRBV15 and TRBJ2-6, with a weak D call TRBD2 (6 bases). The germline CDR1 and CDR2 sequences are LNHNV and YYDKDF (reference sequence). The germline V and J ends were trimmed by 5 bases and 0 bases, with 8 bases remaining between them. The CDR3 is made up of 15 amino acids. Here the CDR3 DNA reads TGTGCCACCAGCCGAGCGGGCTCTGGGGCCAACGTCCTGACTTTC. This gives the protein CATSRAGSGANVLTF.

This clone has more than one count but fewer than ten. The identical CDR3 is also encoded by other nucleotide sequences in the sample. V and J are TRBV7-8 and TRBJ1-1, with D hard to call. Trimming removed 0 bases from V and 5 bases from J, with 10 bases in between. The CDR3 has 14 residues. CDR1 is SGHVS, CDR2 FQNEAQ, per germline. CDR3 residues: CASSLAGVGTEAFF. CDR3 coding DNA: TGTGCCAGCAGCTTAGCGGGAGTTGGAACTGAAGCTTTCTTT.

The chain combines TRBV6-2 or TRBV6-3 with TRBJ1-1; no definite D call. The CDR3 spans 12 residues. V gave up 4 bases and J gave up 0 bases, with 3 bases separating them. Germline CDR1 reads MNHEY; CDR2 reads SVGEGT. The CDR3 sequence: CASSSVNTEAFF. DNA of the CDR3: TGTGCCAGCAGTTCTGTGAACACTGAAGCTTTCTTT.